The 6 T cell receptor beta chains presented below share a single source sample, sequenced in a study of T cells after yellow fever vaccination. TCRdb called the 5' RACE reads again in MiXCR, with one record for every CDR3 protein. Among 300,000 or so distinct CDR3 sequences listed, roughly 7.5% were seen once. The sample was PBMCs, taken about 49 days after the first yellow fever vaccination. These receptors were collected from a man between 18 and 29 years old who received the YFV17D yellow fever vaccine.

At least ten counts were recorded for this clonotype. The chain employs TRBV5-1 and TRBJ2-3; D is uncertain. CDR1 is SGHRS and CDR2 is YFSETQ in the germline V gene. The CDR3 is 13 residues long. Trimming took 0 bases from V and 4 from J, leaving 6 bases between them. CDR3 amino acids: CASSLAVPDTQYF. CDR3 DNA sequence: TGCGCCAGCAGCTTGGCTGTCCCAGATACGCAGTATTTT.

The chain uses TRBV7-3 and TRBJ2-5, with 8 bases matching TRBD2. CDR3 length equals 14 residues. The germline gives CDR1 SGHTA, CDR2 FQGTGA. With 4 bases clipped from V and 5 bases from J, the junction kept 6 bases outside the gene matches. Here the CDR3 DNA reads TGTGCCAGCAGCTCAGCGGGGGAGGGGGAGACCCAGTACTTC. Amino acids: CASSSAGEGETQYF. Looking up the rest from reference TRBV7-3 and TRBJ2-5 gives the full variable domain: GAGVSQTPSNKVTEKGKYVELRCDPISGHTALYWYRQSLGQGPEFLIYFQGTGAADDSGLPNDRFFAVRPEGSVSTLKIQRTERGDSAVYLCASSSAGEGETQYFGPGTRLLVL.

The chain employs TRBV5-4 and TRBJ2-5; tentative D call: TRBD1 (5 bases). There are 15 residues in the CDR3. Per germline, CDR1 SGHNT and CDR2 YYREEE (reference sequence). Deletions cut 3 bases from V and 2 bases from J, with 14 bases between. The CDR3 is CASSSIVGRQETQYF. Here the CDR3 DNA reads TGTGCCAGCAGCTCGATTGTGGGGCGTCAAGAGACCCAGTACTTC.

This clonotype has a handful of counts. The V gene is TRBV7-3, the J gene TRBJ2-7; TRBD2 is a possible D gene (5 bases). V was shortened by 1 base and J by 7 bases, with 17 bases between the two germline ends. Germline lookup yields CDR1 SGHTA and CDR2 FQGTGA. The CDR3 length is 15 residues. DNA for the CDR3: TGTGCCAGCAGCTTAAACCCGGGGTCCTTGTGGGAGCAGTACTTC. As protein: CASSLNPGSLWEQYF.

This clonotype has only a few counts. This CDR3 is CASSPKADPNTGELFF. For the CDR3, the DNA is TGTGCCAGCAGCCCTAAGGCGGATCCGAACACCGGGGAGCTGTTTTTT. The rearrangement joins TRBV7-2 to TRBJ2-2; D unclear. V gave up 5 bases and J gave up 0 bases, with 13 bases separating them. Germline-derived CDR1 and CDR2 are SGHTA and FQGNSA. This CDR3 is 16 amino acids long.

The rearrangement joins TRBV11-2 to TRBJ2-7, with D possibly being TRBD2 (6 bases). Trimming took off 4 bases at V and 2 bases at J, with 9 bases between the two ends. The CDR3 sequence is 13 residues long. Germline V gene sequence: CDR1 SGHAT, CDR2 FQNNGV. The CDR3 sequence: CASSWGVTYEQYV. CDR3 coding DNA: TGTGCCAGCAGCTGGGGGGTTACCTACGAGCAGTACGTC.